Listed below are T cell receptor beta chains from one sample, sequenced in a study of OX40 agonist ivuxolimab in advanced cancers. TCRdb's table, derived via immunoSEQ multiplex PCR, lists solely in-frame clones and lacks some. The sample has tens of thousands of clones, roughly 80% seen once. Specimen: CD4+ or CD8+ T cells sorted from blood, collected in a trial of the OX40 agonist ivuxolimab. The receptors come from an adult with an advanced solid tumor such as melanoma, head and neck, liver or kidney cancer. Both conserved end residues are part of each CDR3.

J: TRBJ1-2; V: TRBV10-2; CDR3: CASSESAGTNYGYTF
J: TRBJ2-6; V: TRBV11-2; CDR3: CASSLGQGLTGANVLTF
J: TRBJ2-5; V: TRBV7-9; CDR3: CASSGTVQETQYF
J: TRBJ1-4; V: TRBV5-1; CDR3: CASSFRGSSTNEKLFF
J: TRBJ1-5; V: TRBV4-2; CDR3: CASSQVRVSPIQPQHF
J: TRBJ1-5; V: TRBV27; CDR3: CASSLFSSNQPQHF
J: TRBJ1-2; V: TRBV5-6; CDR3: CASSLGTDLYGYTF
J: TRBJ1-1; V: TRBV6-5; CDR3: CASSLTYSNTEAFF
J: TRBJ2-1; V: TRBV7-8; CDR3: CASSKRQSASREQFF
J: TRBJ1-5; V: TRBV4-1; CDR3: CASSQVRREGQPQHF
J: TRBJ1-1; V: TRBV19; CDR3: CASSIVSGTEAFF
J: TRBJ2-3; V: TRBV11-1; CDR3: CASSLFGTSGGTDTQYF
J: TRBJ1-2; V: TRBV11-3; CDR3: CASSLRRNRGKNYGYTF
J: TRBJ2-1; V: TRBV20-1; CDR3: CSAREGQFF
J: TRBJ2-5; V: TRBV9; CDR3: CASSVAAGAQETQYF
J: TRBJ2-7; V: TRBV4-1; CDR3: CASSQLQGDGEQYF
J: TRBJ1-2; V: TRBV5-5; CDR3: CASSLLGHHGYTF
J: TRBJ2-2; V: TRBV5-1; CDR3: CASSPDSRTGAGELFF
J: TRBJ2-3; V: TRBV7-9; CDR3: CASSLVVNTDTQYF
J: TRBJ2-7; V: TRBV2; CDR3: CASSLAGAAYEQYF
J: TRBJ2-1; V: TRBV19; CDR3: CASSSIPERTGDEQFF
J: TRBJ2-5; V: TRBV6-5; CDR3: CASSSTGGIQETQYF
J: TRBJ2-7; V: TRBV27; CDR3: CASSFGTGAGEQYF
J: TRBJ1-2; V: TRBV9; CDR3: CASSAHLGQPRSYGYTF
J: TRBJ2-1; V: TRBV27; CDR3: CASSLLYDEEQFF
J: TRBJ2-7; V: TRBV19; CDR3: CASSFSSGGHEQYF
J: TRBJ2-7; V: TRBV4-1; CDR3: CASSPAGLSSYEQYF
J: TRBJ1-2; V: TRBV13; CDR3: CASILRDRGSNGYTF
J: TRBJ2-1; V: TRBV5-1; CDR3: CASSQRGGLYNEQFF
J: TRBJ1-1; V: TRBV27; CDR3: CASSGAHTEAFF
J: TRBJ2-1; V: TRBV6-1; CDR3: CASRANTGNVNEQFF
J: TRBJ2-7; V: TRBV6-6; CDR3: CASSPDGPEYYEQYF
J: TRBJ1-1; V: TRBV7-9; CDR3: CASSSPGTTEAFF
J: TRBJ1-1; V: TRBV4-1; CDR3: CASSHYPATEAFF
J: TRBJ2-7; V: TRBV7-2; CDR3: CASSSTGGWEQYF
J: TRBJ2-7; V: TRBV27; CDR3: CASGTNTYEQYF
J: TRBJ2-7; V: TRBV18; CDR3: CASSPGTSGYEQYF
J: TRBJ1-2; V: TRBV11-2; CDR3: CASSLRANYGYTF
J: TRBJ2-3; V: TRBV7-6; CDR3: CASGLTGGTADTQYF
J: TRBJ1-2; V: TRBV2; CDR3: CASSEGTGASYGYTF
J: TRBJ2-2; V: TRBV7-2; CDR3: CASSWGTGELFF
J: TRBJ1-1; V: TRBV19; CDR3: CASIGREDPNTEAFF
J: TRBJ2-2; V: TRBV7-6; CDR3: CASSLEAGNTGELFF
J: TRBJ1-1; V: TRBV7-9; CDR3: CASSLIGGAVNTEAFF
J: TRBJ2-1; V: TRBV6-1; CDR3: CASSWTSSSYNEQFF
J: TRBJ2-1; V: TRBV11-2; CDR3: CASSSGTSGGGNEQFF
J: TRBJ2-3; V: TRBV15; CDR3: CATSREESTDTQYF
J: TRBJ2-1; V: TRBV6-1; CDR3: CASSEKVAGSQEQFF
J: TRBJ2-7; V: TRBV5-1; CDR3: CASSFGQGLDEQYF
J: TRBJ1-2; V: TRBV5-4; CDR3: CASSSDRDRPLGRDGYTF
J: TRBJ2-7; V: TRBV19; CDR3: CASSLPDRAYEQYF
J: TRBJ1-4; V: TRBV27; CDR3: CASSLSGEGNEKLFF
J: TRBJ1-1; V: TRBV6-5; CDR3: CASSYGGRPTEAFF
J: TRBJ1-1; V: TRBV7-9; CDR3: CASSLGTGANTEAFF